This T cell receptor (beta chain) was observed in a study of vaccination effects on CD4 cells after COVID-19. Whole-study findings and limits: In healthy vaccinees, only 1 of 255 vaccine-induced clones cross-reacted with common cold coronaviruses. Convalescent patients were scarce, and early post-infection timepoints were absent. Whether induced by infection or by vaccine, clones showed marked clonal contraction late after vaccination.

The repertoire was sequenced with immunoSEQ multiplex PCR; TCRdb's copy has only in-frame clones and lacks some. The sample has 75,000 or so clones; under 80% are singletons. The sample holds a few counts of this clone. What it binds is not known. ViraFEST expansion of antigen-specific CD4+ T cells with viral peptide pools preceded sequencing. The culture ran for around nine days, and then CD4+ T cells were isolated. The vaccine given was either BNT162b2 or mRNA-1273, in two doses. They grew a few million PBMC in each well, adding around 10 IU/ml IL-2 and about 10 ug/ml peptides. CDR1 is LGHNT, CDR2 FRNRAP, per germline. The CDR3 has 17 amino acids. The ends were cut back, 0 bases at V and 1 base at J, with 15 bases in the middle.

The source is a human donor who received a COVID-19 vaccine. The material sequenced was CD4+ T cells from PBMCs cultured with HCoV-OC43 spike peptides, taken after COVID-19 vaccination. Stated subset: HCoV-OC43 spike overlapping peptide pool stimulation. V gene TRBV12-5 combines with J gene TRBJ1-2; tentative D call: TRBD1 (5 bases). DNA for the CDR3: TGTGCTAGTGGTTTGGTACAAGGGGACCAATATAACTATGGCTACACCTTC. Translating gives CASGLVQGDQYNYGYTF.